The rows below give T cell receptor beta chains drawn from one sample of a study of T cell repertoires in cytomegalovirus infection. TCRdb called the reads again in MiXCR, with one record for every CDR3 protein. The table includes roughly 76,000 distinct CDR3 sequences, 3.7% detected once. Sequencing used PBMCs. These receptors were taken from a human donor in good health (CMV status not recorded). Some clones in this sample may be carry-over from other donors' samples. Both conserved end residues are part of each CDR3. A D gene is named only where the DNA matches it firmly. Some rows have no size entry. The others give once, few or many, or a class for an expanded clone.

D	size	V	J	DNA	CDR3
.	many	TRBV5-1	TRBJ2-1	TGCGCCAGCAGCTTGGGTAATGGCGATGAGCAGTTCTTC	CASSLGNGDEQFF
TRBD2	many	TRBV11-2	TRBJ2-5	TGTGCCAGCAGCGCTTTAGCGGGGGGGCCGATAGAGACCCAGTACTTC	CASSALAGGPIETQYF
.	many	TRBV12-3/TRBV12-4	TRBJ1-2	TGTGCCAGCAGTTTAGCCGGGGACGGCTTAGGCTACACCTTC	CASSLAGDGLGYTF
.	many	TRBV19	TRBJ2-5	TGTGCCAGTAGTATATCAGGCGGGGGCAGGCGGGAGACCCAGTACTTC	CASSISGGGRRETQYF
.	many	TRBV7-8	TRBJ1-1	TGTGCCAGCACCCGAGGGGTACAGAACACTGAAGCTTTCTTT	CASTRGVQNTEAFF
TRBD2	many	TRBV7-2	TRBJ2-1	TGTGCCAGCAGCGCAGCGGGGGTCATAGGCGATGAGCAGTTCTTC	CASSAAGVIGDEQFF
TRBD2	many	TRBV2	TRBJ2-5	TGTGCCAGCAGTGGGACTAGCGGGGGATCGGAGACCCAGTACTTC	CASSGTSGGSETQYF
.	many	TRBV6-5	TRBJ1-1	TGTGCCAGCAGTTACTCGATACAGGGAGAGACTGAAGCTTTCTTT	CASSYSIQGETEAFF
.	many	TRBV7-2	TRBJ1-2	TGTGCCAGCAGCCGACTGGCAGACGTAGATGGCTACACCTTC	CASSRLADVDGYTF
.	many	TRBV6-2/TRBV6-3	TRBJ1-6	TGTGCCAGCAGTTTTGGACTGGATAATTCACCCCTCCACTTT	CASSFGLDNSPLHF
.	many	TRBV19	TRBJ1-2	TGTGCCAGCGTACGGGGGTACTATGGCTACACCTTC	CASVRGYYGYTF
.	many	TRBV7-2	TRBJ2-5	TGTGCCAGCAGCTTATCCCCGGAGACCCAGTACTTC	CASSLSPETQYF
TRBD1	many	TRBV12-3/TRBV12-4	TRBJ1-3	TGTGCCAGCAGTTTAGGGGACAGGGCTGGAAACACCATATATTTT	CASSLGDRAGNTIYF
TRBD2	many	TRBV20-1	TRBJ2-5	TGCAGTGCTAGACGGACTAGCGGGAAAAATCAAGAGACCCAGTACTTC	CSARRTSGKNQETQYF
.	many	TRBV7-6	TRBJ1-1	TGTGCCAGCAGTGCGTTGAATGAAGCTTTCTTT	CASSALNEAFF
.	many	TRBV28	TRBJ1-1	TGTGCCAGCAGCCGAAAACAGGGTCGGACTGAAGCTTTCTTT	CASSRKQGRTEAFF
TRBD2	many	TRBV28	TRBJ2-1	TGTGCCAGCAGTTTGTCCCTAGCGGGAGTAGCGGGGCAGTTCTTC	CASSLSLAGVAGQFF
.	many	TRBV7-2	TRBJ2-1	TGTGCCAGCAGTTGGACTCCTAATGAGCAGTTCTTC	CASSWTPNEQFF
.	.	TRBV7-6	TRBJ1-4	TGTGCCAGCAGCTTATTCCTGGGCCAGGGAGGCTACCGGGATGAAAAACTGTTTTTT	CASSLFLGQGGYRDEKLFF
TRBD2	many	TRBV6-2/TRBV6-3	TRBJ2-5	TGTGCCAGCAGTTACGTTGCTAGCGGGGCCCATCTCGGGACCCAGTACTTC	CASSYVASGAHLGTQYF
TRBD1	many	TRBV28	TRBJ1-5	TGTGCCAGCAGGGGACAGGGTAATCAGCCCCAGCATTTT	CASRGQGNQPQHF
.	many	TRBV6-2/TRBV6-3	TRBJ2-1	TGTGCCAGCAGTTACAGGCAGGGCCTGAGGAATGAGCAGTTCTTC	CASSYRQGLRNEQFF
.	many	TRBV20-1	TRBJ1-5	TGCAGTGCTAGAGAAGGGCATAGCAATCAGCCCCAGCATTTT	CSAREGHSNQPQHF
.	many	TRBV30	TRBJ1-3	TGTGCCTGGACCCGGACAAGGAACACCATATATTTT	CAWTRTRNTIYF
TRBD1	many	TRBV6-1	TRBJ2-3	TGTGCCAGCAGTGAGACAGGGGTAGATACGCAGTATTTT	CASSETGVDTQYF
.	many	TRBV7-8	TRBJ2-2	TGTGCCAGCAGCCACATACTGAACACCGGGGAGCTGTTTTTT	CASSHILNTGELFF
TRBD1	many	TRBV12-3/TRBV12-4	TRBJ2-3	TGTGCCAGCAGTTTAGGGGACAGGCGATACACAGATACGCAGTATTTT	CASSLGDRRYTDTQYF
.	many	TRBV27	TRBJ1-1	TGTGCCAGCAGGAGTCCTTCGGCGAACACTGAAGCTTTCTTT	CASRSPSANTEAFF
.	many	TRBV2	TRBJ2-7	TGTGCCAGCAGAAGGTCCCGTAACGAGCAGTACTTC	CASRRSRNEQYF
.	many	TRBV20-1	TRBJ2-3	TGCAGTGCTAGTACTTGGGGCAGGACAGATACGCAGTATTTT	CSASTWGRTDTQYF
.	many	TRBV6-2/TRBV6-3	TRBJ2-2	TGTGCCAGCAGAACTCACGGGGAGCTGTTTTTT	CASRTHGELFF
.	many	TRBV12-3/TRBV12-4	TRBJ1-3	TGTGCCAGCAGACCGACAGGCAACTCTGGAAACACCATATATTTT	CASRPTGNSGNTIYF
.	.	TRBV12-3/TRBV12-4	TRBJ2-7	TGTGCCAGCAGTTTAGGGGTCAGGGTCTACGAGCAGTACTTC	CASSLGVRVYEQYF
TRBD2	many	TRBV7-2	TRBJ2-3	TGTGCCAGCAGCCGGACTAGCGGCACAGATACGCAGTATTTT	CASSRTSGTDTQYF
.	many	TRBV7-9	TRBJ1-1	TGTGCCAGCAGCTTAGCGAACGGGCACACCGCGGCTGAAGCTTTCTTT	CASSLANGHTAAEAFF
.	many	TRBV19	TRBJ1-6	TGTGCCAGTAGTATACAGCTCAATTCACCCCTCCACTTT	CASSIQLNSPLHF
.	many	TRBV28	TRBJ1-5	TGTGCCAGCAAGACGGGAGGGGATCAGCCCCAGCATTTT	CASKTGGDQPQHF
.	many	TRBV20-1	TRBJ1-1	TGCAGTGCGAGGGACAACATGAACACTGAAGCTTTCTTT	CSARDNMNTEAFF
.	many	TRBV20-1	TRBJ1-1	TGCAGTGCCTACGGTTACACTGAAGCTTTCTTT	CSAYGYTEAFF
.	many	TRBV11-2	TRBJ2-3	TGTGCCAGCAGCTTAGAAGGGGCAAATACGCAGTATTTT	CASSLEGANTQYF
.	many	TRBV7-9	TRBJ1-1	TGTGCCAGCAGCTCCAGTTCTGAAGCTTTCTTT	CASSSSSEAFF
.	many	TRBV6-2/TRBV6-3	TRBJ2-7	TGTGCCTCTGAAACGGGGGAAGACCACTCCTACGAGCAGTACTTC	CASETGEDHSYEQYF
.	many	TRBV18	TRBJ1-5	TGTGCCAGCTCACCACGGGATTTAGGGCCCCAGCATTTT	CASSPRDLGPQHF
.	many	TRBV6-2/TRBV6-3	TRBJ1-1	TGTGCCAGCAGTTACCCTAGGTCGTCGGGGAACACTGAAGCTTTCTTT	CASSYPRSSGNTEAFF
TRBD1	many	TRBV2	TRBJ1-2	TGTGCCAGCAAACGGGACAGTAACTATGGCTACACCTTC	CASKRDSNYGYTF
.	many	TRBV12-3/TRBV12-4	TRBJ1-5	TGTGCCAGCAGAGTGACCGGGACCAATCAGCCCCAGCATTTT	CASRVTGTNQPQHF
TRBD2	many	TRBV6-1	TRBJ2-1	TGTGCCAGCAGTGAACTAGCGGGGGACTACAATGAGCAGTTCTTC	CASSELAGDYNEQFF
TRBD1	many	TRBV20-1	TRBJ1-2	TGCAGTGCAACCAGGGACAGTCTCTATGGCTACACCTTC	CSATRDSLYGYTF
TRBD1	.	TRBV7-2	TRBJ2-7	TGTGCCAGCAGCCTAGGGACAGGGGGCCCTGACGAGCAGTACTTC	CASSLGTGGPDEQYF
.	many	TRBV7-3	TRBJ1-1	TGTGCCAGCAGCTCTCAGCCGGTTCCGAACACTGAAGCTTTCTTT	CASSSQPVPNTEAFF
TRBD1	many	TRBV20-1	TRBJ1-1	TGCAGTGCTAGACCCTGGGACAGCAACACTGAAGCTTTCTTT	CSARPWDSNTEAFF
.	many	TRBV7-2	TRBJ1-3	TGTGCCAGCAGCTTAGTTTTAGCACCCGTCTCTGGAAACACCATATATTTT	CASSLVLAPVSGNTIYF
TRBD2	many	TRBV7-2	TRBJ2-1	TGTGCCAGCAGCCCCCCTGCGGGGGGGTACAATGAGCAGTTCTTC	CASSPPAGGYNEQFF